Sequencing of this T cell receptor beta chain was carried out in a study of cytomegalovirus exposure and HLA in healthy donors (dated by TCRdb to 2016 to 2017). About the study as a whole: According to an earlier analysis of 587 of the donors, about 179 million T cells yielded over 100 million unique TCR beta sequences and about 280 Gb of sequence data. An early release covering roughly 640 HLA-typed donors comprised approximately 300 gigabases of sequencing data and 65 million to 100 million unique TCR sequences. The genetic ancestry cluster associated with self-reported Caucasian donors included 65% to 90% of the 398 genotyped donors. The study aimed to test whether cataloging public T cell receptors could reveal signatures of past pathogen exposure. The T cell repertoires of some 700 subjects were profiled by immunosequencing and related to cytomegalovirus serostatus. Along with the roughly 710-subject first cohort, a separate validation cohort of about 110 different subjects was used. The study combined high-throughput TCR immunosequencing, statistical association of individual TCRs with disease status, and machine learning to predict cytomegalovirus infection status. In a later analysis, previously published TCR beta repertoires from about 670 donors were re-analyzed and high-resolution HLA genotyping was added so that TCR occurrence patterns could be studied. Rather than drawing on any new phenotypic data, the later analysis identified candidate immune exposures from TCR beta sequences and the way those sequences occurred across donors. An earlier analysis of 587 of the donors used high-throughput TCR beta sequencing to judge whether each TCR beta V gene segment behaved as functional or pseudogenic. Donor age, sex, ethnicity and CMV serostatus were compiled alongside the repertoire data. A later genetic analysis took genome-wide SNP genotypes for 398 of the 666 donors and used that subset as a discovery cohort. All discovery cohort repertoires had been generated using a single sequencing platform. HLA typing included class I and class II loci at four-digit resolution. The number of donors typed differed by locus, with about 629-630 for A, B, C, DRB1 and DQB1, approximately 500 for DQA1, about 610 for DPA1, and around 450 for DPB1. About five DR-DQ haplotypes were handled as single units for association and clustering because linkage in the cohort was strong. Among some 400 genotyped donors of the cohort, an average of roughly 240,000 unique TCR beta nucleotide sequences were sequenced per donor, roughly a sixth of them non-productive. What the authors observed across the whole study: A later analysis found that HLA-associated TCR beta chains were more clonally expanded and had lower generation probabilities than equally common non-associated chains. Roughly 17 rarely observed V segments, including chromosome 9 orphons, were excluded from the earlier analysis of about 500 of the donors because counts were too low. Because the 87-base-pair reads could not distinguish some IMGT-functional V segments, including TRBV6-2 and TRBV6-3, those segments were excluded. A later analysis found that TCR association rates varied across HLA loci, with DRB1 alleles showing the most associated TCRs and HLA-C alleles the fewest. According to a later genetic analysis, donors in an Asian-associated ancestry cluster had fewer N-insertions in productive TCRs than the approximately 710-donor mean. A later analysis reported that several top co-occurrence clusters appeared linked to parvovirus B19, influenza, CMV and Epstein-Barr virus. A total of 150 to 200 TCR beta chains were listed by the study as associated with cytomegalovirus. A later analysis associated 15,000 to 20,000 TCR beta sequences with specific HLA alleles at a false discovery rate of 0.05. Most CMV-associated TCR beta chains appeared to be HLA-restricted in a later analysis, and the HLA associations seemed to be driven largely by CMV exposure. HLA typing was unavailable for some donors at each locus, so association tests used only the typed subset. Three of the identified cytomegalovirus-associated TCR beta chains were confirmed in vitro to be specific for cytomegalovirus antigens. Linkage disequilibrium might explain the correlated functional status among segregating V segments, but an unknown experimental factor could not be excluded. When HLA alleles, especially DR and DQ, strongly co-occurred, attributing TCR associations to individual alleles was difficult. The only immune exposure information available for the cohort was CMV serostatus. A cluster of highly shared sequence variants was judged likely to represent a technical artifact of the sequencing pipeline. The classifier was reported to diagnose cytomegalovirus status with high specificity and sensitivity in both the original cohort and the validation cohort. V-gene and J-gene trimming of TCR beta chains was associated with a missense DCLRE1C variant in a later genetic analysis, and the association was replicated in an independent cohort. Presence/absence analyses assumed roughly uniform sequencing depth across donors, an assumption that may not hold. In an earlier analysis of more than 500 of the donors, most TCR beta V segments appeared in productive rearrangements about 87% or about 30% of the time, broadly matching IMGT annotations. This cohort had only TCR beta chains sequenced, and the lack of alpha or paired-chain data limited which features could be detected. Across donors, most TCR sequences were observed very rarely, whereas some public TCRs were present in many individuals. A further reported finding was that TCR beta sequences accurately predicted the HLA-A and HLA-B alleles for most subjects in the first cohort. It was suggested by the authors that the approach could potentially be generalized to other disease states and immunological phenotypes.

The cohort comprised approximately 700 healthy bone marrow donors. At the time of sampling, all cohort members were nominally healthy, though unrecorded immune exposures were likely present. The donor was CMV seronegative and belonged to the group of several hundred seronegative cohort members. Every donor gave a peripheral blood sample, and the peripheral blood mononuclear cells from that sample were used for TCR beta sequencing. The Qiagen DNeasy Blood Extraction Kit was used to extract genomic DNA from the blood cell samples. Library method: the immunoSEQ multiplex PCR assay. For the multiplex PCR, a mixture combining 60 forward primers for TCR Vbeta segments and 13 reverse primers for TCR Jbeta segments was used. The CDR3 region of rearranged TCR beta genes was amplified from genomic DNA by a multiplex PCR assay. The amplified TCR beta libraries were sequenced on the Illumina HiSeq System as 87-base-pair reads. In the authors' own workflow: A later analysis counted some 80 million unique TCR beta chains across the 550 to 700 repertoires, and some 11 million of these chains were shared by at least two donors. Raw reads were error-corrected and collapsed into unique sequences by a nearest-neighbor algorithm in which closely related sequences were merged to remove PCR and sequencing errors. To assign V, D and J gene segments, CDR3 sequences were aligned to IMGT reference sequences. For a sequence to be retained, a match of at least six nucleotides was required to both a V gene segment and a J gene segment. Rearrangements were called productive when the CDR3 lacked stop codons and stayed in frame with V and J; all others were non-productive. Following IMGT convention, CDR3 was defined as the stretch from the second conserved V-encoded cysteine to the conserved J-encoded phenylalanine. In an earlier analysis of 500 to 650 of the donors, sequences lacking an unambiguous match to a single V gene segment were excluded. An earlier analysis of fewer than 650 of the donors classified V segments as functional when productive rearrangements were above 56.7% and as segregating when the standard deviation between donors was above 5%. A statistical classification framework was built to diagnose cytomegalovirus status from the catalog of TCR beta chain sequences. V and J gene assignment, in a later analysis, came from comparing TCR nucleotide sequences with IMGT/GENE-DB human TR gene sequences. A later analysis assigned CDR3 sequences and most-parsimonious VDJ recombination scenarios with the TCRdist pipeline. In a later analysis, each TCR beta chain was defined by its CDR3 amino acid sequence together with its V-gene family, and reads without a unique V-gene family were excluded. To address suspected cross-contamination and a sequencing artifact, a later analysis removed approximately 590 highly shared, low-generation-probability nucleotide sequences. In a later analysis, a clonal expansion index for each public chain was calculated from normalized within-repertoire ranks of inferred template counts. In a later analysis, generation probabilities were computed using a VDJ recombination model fitted to out-of-frame rearrangements, and the results were checked against IGoR. Hypergeometric tests were used in a later analysis to score TCR-TCR, TCR-HLA and TCR-CMV co-occurrence, with a repertoire-size bias correction applied to the TCR pairs. To estimate false discovery rates, a later analysis permuted the HLA or CMV assignments 20 times. In a later analysis, co-occurring TCRs were grouped using DBSCAN, and TCRdist sequence similarity was added for clustering within HLA-allele-positive subsets. For co-occurrence clustering, repertoires with fewer than 30,000 or more than 120,000 public chains were excluded, along with a handful of repertoires with anomalous nucleotide sharing. TCRdb limited this immuneACCESS table to in-frame rearrangements with V and J called. A share of clones is missing; checked studies link under half to unresolved V genes, and the rest is unexplained. The V and J calls and clone size were taken over from that table, and D and trimming were inferred from the DNA. This sample comprises 150,000 or so clones, about 73% of them detected only once. In total, the top ten clones hold 2.5% to 3.5% of the sample.

According to the germline V gene, CDR1 reads SGHTA and CDR2 reads FQGNSA. Trimming takes 6 bases off V and 2 bases off J; junction bases not matched to a gene: 10. Counted from cysteine to phenylalanine, this CDR3 has 15 amino acids. The CDR3 DNA has 45 bases and is translated from base 1. Comment on this clone: Which antigen it targets is not known. It has no much larger one-base neighbor in the sample; base qualities were not kept.

Material for sequencing was PBMCs. In this chain, TRBV7-2 is recombined with TRBJ2-7; a stretch of 7 junction bases matches TRBD2. This receptor was taken from a woman between 35 and 50 years old in good health and CMV-seronegative. The base sequence is TGTGCCAGCAGTCCAGCGGGGCTAGCGGCCTACGAGCAGTACTTC. This is translated as CASSPAGLAAYEQYF.